Each of the 8 T cell receptor beta chains below was sequenced from the same sample in a study of blood T cell repertoires in COVID-19. Profiled with immunoSEQ multiplex PCR; TCRdb holds only in-frame clones, not every one. The table records 450,000 or so clones, less than 95% of them present only once. Material: PBMCs or T cells enriched from blood (not recorded which). All receptors come from a man aged 18 to 30 who had recovered from COVID-19.

V gene TRBV7-9 combines with J gene TRBJ1-2; D call uncertain. This CDR3 region has 16 residues. Between the trimmed V and J ends, which lost 5 bases and 8 bases, there was a span of 24 bases. The germline V gene has CDR1 SEHNR and CDR2 FQNEAQ (reference sequence). Written as DNA, the CDR3 is TGTGCCAGCAGCCAATTAGCACTCGAGGATTTGCAGGGCTACACCTTC. It translates to CASSQLALEDLQGYTF.

This sequence joins TRBV5-1 and TRBJ1-1, with D possibly TRBD1 on 6 matching bases. CDR1 is SGHRS, CDR2 YFSETQ, per germline. The CDR3 sequence is 17 residues long. V lost 1 base and J 5 bases, leaving 21 bases between the germline ends. CDR3 DNA sequence: TGCGCCAGCAGCTTGACGAGGCAGGGGAGTCGAATGACTGAAGCTTTCTTT. This sequence encodes CASSLTRQGSRMTEAFF.

The J gene is TRBJ1-2, the V gene TRBV7-3; D not certain. V lost 5 bases and J lost 2, with 21 bases in between. Germline CDR1 SGHTA, CDR2 FQGTGA. This CDR3 region has 17 residues. CDR3 sequence reads: CASSPNGGPGVNYGYTF. Here the CDR3 DNA reads TGTGCCAGCAGCCCTAACGGAGGGCCAGGAGTGAACTATGGCTACACCTTC.

This clone appeared once. CDR3 amino acids: CSVGTGTGTGELFF. The CDR3 region has the DNA TGCAGCGTTGGAACCGGGACAGGGACCGGGGAGCTGTTTTTT. This sequence joins TRBV29-1 and TRBJ2-2, with 9 bases that match TRBD1. Germline CDR1 reads SQVTM; CDR2 reads ANQGSEA. The junction had 5 bases not matched to a gene; V was cut back by 4 bases and J by 5 bases. CDR3 length: 14 amino acids.

On this clone: Other DNA sequences of this sample code for an identical CDR3. The rearrangement links TRBV10-2 to TRBJ2-7; possibly TRBD1 for D (6 bases). The germline V gene encodes CDR1 WSHSY and CDR2 SAAADI. V was clipped by 6 bases and J by 0 bases, with 6 bases between them. The CDR3 runs to 12 residues. CDR3 loop: CASRDSSYEQYF. CDR3 in DNA: TGCGCCAGCAGGGACAGCTCCTACGAGCAGTACTTC.

This rearrangement joins TRBV27 to TRBJ2-5; 12 nucleotides align to TRBD2. Trimming at V came to 5 bases and at J to 3 bases, leaving 10 bases not matched to a gene. The V gene's germline CDR1 is MNHEY and CDR2 SMNVEV (reference sequence). There are 17 residues in the CDR3. CDR3 coding DNA: TGTGCCAGCAGTCGAAGAACTAGCGGGAGGACCAAAGAGACCCAGTACTTC. Residues: CASSRRTSGRTKETQYF.

The CDR3 reads CASSGRADNEQFF. The CDR3 bases are TGTGCCAGTAGCGGGAGGGCGGACAATGAGCAGTTCTTC. This rearrangement joins TRBV19 to TRBJ2-1, with 8 nucleotides matching TRBD2. With 6 bases clipped from V and 5 bases from J, the junction kept 3 bases outside the gene matches. Germline lookup yields CDR1 LNHDA and CDR2 SQIVND (reference sequence). This CDR3 is built from 13 residues.

This chain links TRBV7-9 with TRBJ1-4; maybe TRBD1 (5 bases). The CDR3 extends over 16 amino acids. Trimming shortened V by 5 bases and J by 5 bases, and 18 bases separated the two germline ends. Germline V gene sequence: CDR1 SEHNR, CDR2 FQNEAQ (reference sequence). The CDR3 DNA reads TGTGCCAGCAGCCTAGGGCTGGGGGACTCCAATGAAAAACTGTTTTTT. Its protein product is CASSLGLGDSNEKLFF.